This T cell receptor (beta chain) emerged from a study of cytomegalovirus exposure and HLA in healthy donors. Researchers ran the PCR with 60 Vbeta and 13 Jbeta primers. Libraries were prepared by immunoSEQ multiplex PCR; TCRdb keeps only in-frame clonotypes and omits some of them. Of 170,000 or so clones listed, around four fifths are singletons. Study-level points and caveats: Most TCR sequences were seen very rarely across donors, but some public TCRs occurred in many.

On this clone: The target antigen is unknown.

V gave up 5 bases and J gave up 6 bases; unmatched junction bases: 7. CDR3 length: 14 amino acids. CDR1 is SGHAT, CDR2 FQNNGV, per germline. V is TRBV11-2 and J is TRBJ2-1; 7 bases align to TRBD2. This TCR came from a woman under 40 in good health and CMV-seronegative. The sequenced material came from PBMCs. CDR3: CASSTRLASNEQFF. The CDR3 DNA reads TGTGCCAGCAGCACGCGACTAGCTTCCAATGAGCAGTTCTTC.